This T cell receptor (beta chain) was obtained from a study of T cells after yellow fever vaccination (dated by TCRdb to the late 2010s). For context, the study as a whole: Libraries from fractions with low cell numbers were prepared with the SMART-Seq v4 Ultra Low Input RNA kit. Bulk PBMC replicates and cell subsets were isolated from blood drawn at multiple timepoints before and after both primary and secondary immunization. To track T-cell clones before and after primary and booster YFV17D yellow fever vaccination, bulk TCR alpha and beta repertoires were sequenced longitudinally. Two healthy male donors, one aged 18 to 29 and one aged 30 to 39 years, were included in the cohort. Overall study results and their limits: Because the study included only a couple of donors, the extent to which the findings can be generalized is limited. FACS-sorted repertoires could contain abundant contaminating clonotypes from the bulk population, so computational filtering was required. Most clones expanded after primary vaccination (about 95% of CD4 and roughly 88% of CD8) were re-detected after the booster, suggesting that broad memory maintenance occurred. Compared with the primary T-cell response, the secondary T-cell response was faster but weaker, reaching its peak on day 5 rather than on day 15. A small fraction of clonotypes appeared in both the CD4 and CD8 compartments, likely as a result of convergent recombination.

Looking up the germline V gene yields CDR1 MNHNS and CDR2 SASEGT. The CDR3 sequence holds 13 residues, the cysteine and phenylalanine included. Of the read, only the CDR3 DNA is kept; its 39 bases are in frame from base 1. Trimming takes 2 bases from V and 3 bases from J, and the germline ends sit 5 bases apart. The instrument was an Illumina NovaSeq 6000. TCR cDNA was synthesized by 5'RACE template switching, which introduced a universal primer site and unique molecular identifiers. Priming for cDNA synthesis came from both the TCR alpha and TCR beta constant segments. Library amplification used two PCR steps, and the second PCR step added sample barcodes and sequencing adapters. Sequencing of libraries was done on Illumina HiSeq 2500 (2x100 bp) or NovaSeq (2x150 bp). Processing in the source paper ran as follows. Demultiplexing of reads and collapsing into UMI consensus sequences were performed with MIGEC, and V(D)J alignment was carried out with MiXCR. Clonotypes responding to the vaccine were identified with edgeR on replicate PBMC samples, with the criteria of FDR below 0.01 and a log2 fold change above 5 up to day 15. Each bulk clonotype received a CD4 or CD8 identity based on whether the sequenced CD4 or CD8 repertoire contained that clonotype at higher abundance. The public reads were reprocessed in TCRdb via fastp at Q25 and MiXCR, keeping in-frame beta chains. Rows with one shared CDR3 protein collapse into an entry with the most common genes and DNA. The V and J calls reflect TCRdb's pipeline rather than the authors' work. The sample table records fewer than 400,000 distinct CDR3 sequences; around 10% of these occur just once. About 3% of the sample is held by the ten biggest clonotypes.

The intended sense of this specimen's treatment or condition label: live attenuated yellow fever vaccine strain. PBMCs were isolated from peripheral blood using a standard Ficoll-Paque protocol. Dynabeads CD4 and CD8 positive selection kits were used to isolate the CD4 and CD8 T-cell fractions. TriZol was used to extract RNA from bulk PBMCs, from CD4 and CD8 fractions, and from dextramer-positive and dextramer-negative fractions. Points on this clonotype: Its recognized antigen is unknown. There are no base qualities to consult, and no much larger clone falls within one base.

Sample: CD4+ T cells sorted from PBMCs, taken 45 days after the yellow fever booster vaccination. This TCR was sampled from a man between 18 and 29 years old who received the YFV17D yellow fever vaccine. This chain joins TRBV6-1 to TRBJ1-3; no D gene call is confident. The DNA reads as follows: TGTGCCAGCAGTGAACCCGGTGGAAACACCATATATTTT. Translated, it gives CASSEPGGNTIYF.